The text below deals with one T cell receptor (beta chain). V was trimmed by 5 bases and J by 4 bases, leaving 15 bases between them. Germline values: CDR1 SEHNR, CDR2 FQNEAQ (reference sequence). This CDR3 comprises 16 residues. These data belong to a study of Graves' ophthalmopathy and Graves' hyperthyroidism. What supplied the PBMCs was 7.5 to 10 ml of fresh peripheral blood. Amplified TCR beta CDR3 regions were obtained using RNA transcripts as template. Scientists carried out first-round RT-PCR using HTBI primers and then a second-round multiplex PCR. A single record per CDR3 protein comes from TCRdb applying MiXCR to the multiplex PCR reads. This table holds around 660,000 distinct CDR3 sequences, roughly 39% found once.

The sequenced material came from peripheral blood. This chain links TRBV7-9 with TRBJ1-6; D not resolved. This receptor was taken from an adult man with Graves' ophthalmopathy. The CDR3 DNA reads as TGTGCCAGCAGCCCGATCGGATGGGGATATAATTCACCCCTCCACTTT. Translation: CASSPIGWGYNSPLHF. The full variable domain, with the rest looked up from reference TRBV7-9 and TRBJ1-6, is DTGVSQNPRHKITKRGQNVTFRCDPISEHNRLYWYRQTLGQGPEFLTYFQNEAQLEKSRLLSDRFSAERPKGSFSTLEIQRTEQGDSAMYLCASSPIGWGYNSPLHFGNGTRLTVT.